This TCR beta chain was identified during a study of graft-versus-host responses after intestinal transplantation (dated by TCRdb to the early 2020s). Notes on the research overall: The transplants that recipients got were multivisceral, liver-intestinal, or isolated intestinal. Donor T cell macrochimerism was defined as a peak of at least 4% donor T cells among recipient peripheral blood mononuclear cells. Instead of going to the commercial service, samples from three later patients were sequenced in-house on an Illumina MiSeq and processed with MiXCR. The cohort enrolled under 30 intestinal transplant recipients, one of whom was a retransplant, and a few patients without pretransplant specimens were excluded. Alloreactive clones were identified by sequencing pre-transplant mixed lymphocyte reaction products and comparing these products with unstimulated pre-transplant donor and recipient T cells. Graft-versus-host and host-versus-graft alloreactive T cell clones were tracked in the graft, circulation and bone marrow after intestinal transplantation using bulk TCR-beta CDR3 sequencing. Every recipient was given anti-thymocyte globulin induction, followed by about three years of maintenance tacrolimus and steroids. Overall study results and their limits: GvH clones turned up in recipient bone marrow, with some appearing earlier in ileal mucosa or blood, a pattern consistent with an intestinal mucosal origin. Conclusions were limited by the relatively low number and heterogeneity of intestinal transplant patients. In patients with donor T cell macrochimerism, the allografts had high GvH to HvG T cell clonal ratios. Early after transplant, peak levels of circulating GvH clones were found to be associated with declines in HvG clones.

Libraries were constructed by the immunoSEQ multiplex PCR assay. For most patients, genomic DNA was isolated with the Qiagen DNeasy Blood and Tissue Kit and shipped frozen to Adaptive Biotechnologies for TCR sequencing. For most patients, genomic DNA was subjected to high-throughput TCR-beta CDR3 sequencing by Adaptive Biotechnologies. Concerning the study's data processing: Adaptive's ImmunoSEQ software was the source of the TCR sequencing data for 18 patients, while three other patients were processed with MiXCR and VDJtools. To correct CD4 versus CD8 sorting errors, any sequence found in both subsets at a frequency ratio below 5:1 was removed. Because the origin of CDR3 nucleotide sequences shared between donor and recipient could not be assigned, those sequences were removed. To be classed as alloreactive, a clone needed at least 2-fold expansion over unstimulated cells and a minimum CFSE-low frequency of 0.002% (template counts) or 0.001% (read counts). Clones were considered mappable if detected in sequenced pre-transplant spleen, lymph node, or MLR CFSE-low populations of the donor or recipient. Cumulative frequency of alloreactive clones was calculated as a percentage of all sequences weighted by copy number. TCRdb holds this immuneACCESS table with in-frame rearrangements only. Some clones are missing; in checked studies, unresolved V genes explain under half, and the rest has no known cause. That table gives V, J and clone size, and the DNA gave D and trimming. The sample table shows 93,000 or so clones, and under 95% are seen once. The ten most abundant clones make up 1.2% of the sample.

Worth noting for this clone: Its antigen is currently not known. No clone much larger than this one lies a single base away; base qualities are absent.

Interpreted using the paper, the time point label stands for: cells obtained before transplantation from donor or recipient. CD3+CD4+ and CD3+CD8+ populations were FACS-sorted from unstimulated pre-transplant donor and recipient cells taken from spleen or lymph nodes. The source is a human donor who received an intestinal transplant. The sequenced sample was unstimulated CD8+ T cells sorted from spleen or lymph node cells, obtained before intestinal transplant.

The DNA sequence reads TGTGCCAGCAGCGAGGCCGAAAATGAGCAGTTCTTC. Its protein is CASSEAENEQFF. Rearrangement joined TRBV9 to TRBJ2-1, with the D gene uncertain. V is reduced by 3 bases and J by 7 bases, leaving a spacing of 8 bases between them. The germline V gene sets CDR1 to SGDLS and CDR2 to YYNGEE. The CDR3 runs 12 residues from the cysteine to the phenylalanine. Left in the record is the CDR3 DNA by itself, 36 bases read in frame from the first base.